This record looks at one T cell receptor (beta chain) sequence and its context. It lacks a known antigen. The sample holds no much larger clone one base away, and base qualities are not on file. For this chain, trimming is 5 bases at the V end and 0 bases at the J end, and the number of junction bases without a gene match is 5. CDR3 length: 15 amino acids, cysteine to phenylalanine. The CDR3 DNA has 45 bases and is translated from base 1. From the germline V gene, CDR1 is MDHEN and CDR2 is SYDVKM. The cohort consisted of 600 to 700 healthy bone marrow donors. At the time of sampling, every cohort member was nominally healthy, though immune exposures that went unrecorded were likely present. The donor was CMV seropositive and belonged to the group of over 250 seropositive cohort members. Each donor provided a peripheral blood sample, and peripheral blood mononuclear cells were used for TCR beta sequencing. The Qiagen DNeasy Blood Extraction Kit was used to extract genomic DNA from the blood cell samples.

This sample was included in a study of cytomegalovirus exposure and HLA in healthy donors (dated by TCRdb to the late 2010s). Some background on the complete study: An earlier analysis of approximately 640 of the donors reported about 290 Gb of sequence data and about 100 million unique TCR beta sequences from roughly 180 million T cells. An early release covering 500 to 750 HLA-typed donors comprised about 290 gigabases of sequencing data and approximately 85 million unique TCR sequences. Of the approximately 370 genotyped donors, 75% to 85% were placed in the genetic ancestry cluster associated with self-reported Caucasian donors. The study was designed to test whether signatures of past pathogen exposure could be identified by cataloging public T cell receptors. Using immunosequencing, the study profiled T cell repertoires from fewer than 700 subjects and related those repertoires to cytomegalovirus serostatus. Along with the roughly 670-subject first cohort, a separate validation cohort of some 130 different subjects was used. The study combined high-throughput TCR immunosequencing, statistical association of individual TCRs with disease status, and machine learning to predict cytomegalovirus infection status. In a later analysis, previously published TCR beta repertoires from 500 to 750 donors were re-analyzed and high-resolution HLA genotyping was added so that TCR occurrence patterns could be studied. The later analysis used no new phenotypic data to find candidate immune exposures, relying instead on TCR beta sequences and their occurrence across donors. An earlier analysis of 587 of the donors used high-throughput TCR beta sequencing to judge whether each TCR beta V gene segment behaved as functional or pseudogenic. Donor age, sex, ethnicity and CMV serostatus were compiled together with the repertoire data. A later genetic analysis took genome-wide SNP genotypes for about 60% of the roughly 670 donors and used that subset as a discovery cohort. All discovery cohort repertoires had been generated on a single sequencing platform. HLA typing included class I and class II loci at four-digit resolution. Typing coverage differed by locus: A, B, C, DRB1 and DQB1 were typed in roughly 629-640 donors, DQA1 in 500 to 550, DPA1 in some 600, and DPB1 in 400 to 480. Four or five DR-DQ haplotypes were handled as single units for association and clustering, since linkage in the cohort was strong. Among some 400 genotyped donors of the cohort, an average of around 250,000 unique TCR beta nucleotide sequences was sequenced per donor, of which approximately 18% were non-productive. What the work shows at the level of the full study, not this receptor alone: In vitro tests confirmed that three of the cytomegalovirus-associated TCR beta chains recognize cytomegalovirus antigens. In a later analysis, TCR association rates were found to vary across HLA loci, with the most associated TCRs seen for DRB1 alleles and the fewest for HLA-C alleles. CMV serostatus was the only immune exposure information available for the cohort. Because HLA typing was unavailable for some donors at each locus, only the typed subset was used in association tests. A further reported finding was that TCR beta sequences accurately predicted the HLA-A and HLA-B alleles for most subjects in the first cohort. In an earlier analysis of 587 of the donors, most TCR beta V segments appeared in productive rearrangements about 90% or about 30% of the time, broadly matching IMGT annotations. The classifier was reported to diagnose cytomegalovirus status with high specificity and sensitivity in both the original cohort and the validation cohort. While some public TCRs were present in many individuals, most TCR sequences turned up only very rarely across donors. A later analysis reported that several top co-occurrence clusters appeared linked to parvovirus B19, influenza, CMV and Epstein-Barr virus. Compared with the approximately 600-donor mean, donors in an Asian-associated ancestry cluster had fewer N-insertions in productive TCRs, according to a later genetic analysis. In a later analysis, HLA-associated TCR beta chains showed more clonal expansion and lower generation probabilities than non-associated chains that were equally common. Some IMGT-functional V segments, including TRBV6-2 and TRBV6-3, could not be distinguished by the 87-base-pair reads and were therefore excluded. According to the authors, the approach could potentially be generalized to other disease states and immunological phenotypes. Because counts were too low, more than 15 rarely observed V segments, including chromosome 9 orphons, were excluded from the earlier analysis of roughly 580 of the donors. The cohort was sequenced for TCR beta chains only, and without alpha or paired-chain data the features that could be detected were limited. Linkage disequilibrium might explain the correlated functional status among segregating V segments, but an unknown experimental factor could not be excluded. An association between a missense DCLRE1C variant and V-gene and J-gene trimming of TCR beta chains was found in a later genetic analysis and replicated in an independent cohort. In a later analysis, most CMV-associated TCR beta chains were found to appear HLA-restricted, with HLA associations seemingly driven largely by CMV exposure. The study gave a list of 150 to 200 TCR beta chains associated with cytomegalovirus. Roughly uniform sequencing depth across donors was assumed in presence/absence analyses, although this assumption may not hold. When HLA alleles, especially DR and DQ, strongly co-occurred, attributing TCR associations to individual alleles was difficult. Specific HLA alleles were associated with 15,000 to 20,000 TCR beta sequences at a false discovery rate of 0.05 in a later analysis. A group of highly shared sequence variants was considered likely to be a technical artifact of the sequencing pipeline.

Libraries were built with the immunoSEQ multiplex PCR assay. The multiplex PCR relied on a mix of 60 forward primers for TCR Vbeta segments and 13 reverse primers for TCR Jbeta segments. The CDR3 region of rearranged TCR beta genes was amplified from genomic DNA with a multiplex PCR assay. Amplified TCR beta libraries were sequenced as 87-base-pair reads on the Illumina HiSeq System. The paper's data handling went like this. A later analysis counted some 80 million unique TCR beta chains across the roughly 700 repertoires, and approximately 11 million of these chains were shared by at least two donors. Raw reads were error-corrected and collapsed into unique sequences by a nearest-neighbor algorithm in which closely related sequences were merged to remove PCR and sequencing errors. To assign V, D and J gene segments, CDR3 sequences were aligned to IMGT reference sequences. Each retained sequence needed at least a six-nucleotide match to both a V gene segment and a J gene segment. A rearrangement counted as productive if the CDR3 had no stop codons and remained in frame with V and J, and every other rearrangement counted as non-productive. CDR3 was defined by IMGT convention, running from the second conserved V-encoded cysteine to the conserved J-encoded phenylalanine. The earlier analysis of 500 to 750 of the donors excluded any sequence lacking an unambiguous match to a single V gene segment. An earlier analysis of a few hundred of the donors classified V segments as functional when productive rearrangements were above 56.7% and as segregating when the standard deviation between donors was above 5%. To diagnose cytomegalovirus status from the catalog of TCR beta chain sequences, a statistical classification framework was built. A later analysis assigned V and J genes by comparing TCR nucleotide sequences with IMGT/GENE-DB human TR gene sequences. Using the TCRdist pipeline, a later analysis assigned CDR3 sequences along with most-parsimonious VDJ recombination scenarios. In a later analysis, every TCR beta chain was defined by the combination of its CDR3 amino acid sequence and its V-gene family, and reads without a unique V-gene family were dropped. As a way to deal with suspected cross-contamination and a sequencing artifact, a later analysis dropped roughly 600 nucleotide sequences that were highly shared and had low generation probability. For each public chain, a later analysis derived a clonal expansion index from normalized ranks of inferred template counts within each repertoire. In a later analysis, generation probabilities were computed with a VDJ recombination model fitted to out-of-frame rearrangements, and the resulting probabilities were checked against IGoR. A later analysis scored TCR-TCR, TCR-HLA and TCR-CMV co-occurrence with hypergeometric tests, applying a repertoire-size bias correction to TCR pairs. False discovery rates were estimated in a later analysis by permuting HLA or CMV assignments 20 times. In a later analysis, co-occurring TCRs were grouped using DBSCAN, with TCRdist sequence similarity added in when clustering inside HLA-allele-positive subsets. Repertoires with fewer than 30,000 or more than 120,000 public chains, plus five repertoires with anomalous nucleotide sharing, were excluded from co-occurrence clustering. This is the immuneACCESS table as TCRdb keeps it, with only in-frame sequences that have V and J called. A part of the clones is gone; compared with another copy, unresolved V genes explain less than half, and the rest is unexplained. The DNA gave D and trimming, while V, J and clone size come from that table. In this sample the table shows 120,000 or so clones, around 82% of which occur a single time. The ten biggest clones cover about a tenth of the sample.

This receptor was taken from a man younger than 40 in good health and CMV-seropositive. Sequenced material: PBMCs. The chain is assembled from TRBV28 and TRBJ1-2; TRBD1 fits 8 bases in the junction. In nucleotide form, the sequence is TGTGCCAGCAGTCTGACAGGGGAATCTAACTATGGCTACACCTTC. Translated, it reads CASSLTGESNYGYTF.